These T cell receptor beta chains were read from a single sample in a study of shared clonotypes between healthy human individuals. TCRdb's table, derived via immunoSEQ multiplex PCR, lists solely in-frame clones and lacks some. The sample carries over a million clones, 95% to 99% recorded once. The material sequenced was naive CD4+ T cells sorted from blood. The receptors were gathered from a man younger than 40 in good health. CDR3s include the opening cysteine and the closing phenylalanine or tryptophan. A D gene is named only where the DNA matches it firmly. Clone size appears in some rows only: once, few, many, or a class for an expanded clone.

. TRBJ2-7 TRBV10-2 TRBD1 CASSSGQGFREQYF TGCGCCAGCAGTTCGGGACAGGGTTTCCGCGAGCAGTACTTC
. TRBJ1-4 TRBV28 . CASSQGIEKLFF TGTGCCAGCAGTCAGGGGATTGAAAAACTGTTTTTT
. TRBJ2-5 TRBV18 . CASSPLQGETQYF TGTGCCAGCTCACCTCTTCAGGGCGAGACCCAGTACTTC
. TRBJ1-1 TRBV7-9 . CASSFGDVGTEAFF TGTGCCAGCAGCTTCGGAGACGTGGGGACTGAAGCTTTCTTT
. TRBJ2-5 TRBV2 TRBD1 CASSQNGPGTGEETQYF TGTGCCAGCAGTCAAAATGGGCCCGGGACAGGGGAAGAGACCCAGTACTTC
. TRBJ2-7 TRBV28 . CASSFAGAQGVVGEQYF TGTGCCAGCAGTTTTGCGGGTGCCCAGGGTGTAGTAGGAGAGCAGTACTTC
. TRBJ2-1 TRBV19 . CASKENEQFF TGTGCCAGTAAGGAAAATGAGCAGTTCTTC
. TRBJ2-7 TRBV28 . CASDLGRYSYEQYF TGTGCCAGCGACTTGGGACGGTACTCCTACGAGCAGTACTTC
. TRBJ1-2 TRBV7-9 . CASSQGGAGGYTF TGTGCCAGCAGCCAAGGGGGGGCTGGTGGCTACACCTTC
. TRBJ2-7 TRBV27 TRBD2 CASSLFRGVYEQYF TGTGCCAGCAGTTTATTCCGGGGGGTTTACGAGCAGTACTTC
. TRBJ1-3 TRBV6-1 . CASSETSAGSGNTIYF TGTGCCAGCAGTGAAACGAGTGCGGGCTCTGGAAACACCATATATTTT
once TRBJ2-7 TRBV19 TRBD2 CASSLLAGGPGEQYF TGTGCCAGTAGTCTTCTCGCGGGAGGGCCTGGCGAGCAGTACTTC
. TRBJ1-5 TRBV4-3 . CASSPGPGLGGHQPQHF TGCGCCAGCAGCCCCGGCCCGGGTCTGGGGGGCCATCAGCCCCAGCATTTT
. TRBJ2-1 TRBV5-4 . CASSLYVGVGNEQFF TGTGCCAGCAGCTTGTACGTGGGAGTGGGGAATGAGCAGTTCTTC
. TRBJ2-7 TRBV18 TRBD1 CASSPQTGSLPGQYF TGTGCCAGCTCACCACAGACAGGGTCCCTACCTGGGCAGTACTTC
. TRBJ2-5 TRBV6-5 . CASSYAPRLPETQYF TGTGCCAGCAGTTACGCCCCCCGGCTCCCGGAGACCCAGTACTTC
. TRBJ2-2 TRBV7-2 . CASSLGGFSTGELFF TGTGCCAGCAGCTTAGGAGGGTTTTCCACCGGGGAGCTGTTTTTT
once TRBJ1-2 TRBV28 TRBD1 CASRMDRGMEYGYTF TGTGCCAGCAGGATGGACAGGGGGATGGAATATGGCTACACCTTC
. TRBJ2-7 TRBV5-4 . CASSFRSVQYF TGTGCCAGCAGCTTTCGGTCGGTCCAGTACTTC
. TRBJ2-5 TRBV6-5 . CASNRRPGETQYF TGTGCCAGCAACCGCAGGCCGGGGGAGACCCAGTACTTC
once TRBJ2-2 TRBV10-3 . CAIRAGSDTGELFF TGTGCCATCAGGGCCGGATCAGACACCGGGGAGCTGTTTTTT
. TRBJ2-3 TRBV15 TRBD2 CATSTRRENTDTQYF TGTGCCACCAGCACACGGCGGGAGAACACAGATACGCAGTATTTT
once TRBJ2-5 TRBV27 . CASRDSLYQETQYF TGTGCCAGCAGGGACTCGTTGTACCAAGAGACCCAGTACTTC
. TRBJ2-1 TRBV6-4 . CASSEVGSGSLFNEQFF TGTGCCAGCAGTGAAGTCGGGTCGGGGTCTCTTTTTAATGAGCAGTTCTTC
. TRBJ2-1 TRBV10-2 TRBD1 CASSAHRTGIALYNEQFF TGCGCCAGCAGTGCACACCGGACAGGGATTGCCCTCTACAATGAGCAGTTCTTC
. TRBJ1-2 TRBV14 TRBD1 CASSRDRVYGYTF TGTGCCAGCAGCCGGGACAGGGTCTATGGCTACACCTTC